These 20 T cell receptor beta chains originate from one sample sequenced in a study of blood T cell repertoires in COVID-19. Only in-frame clones appear in the TCRdb table, and some are missing; sequencing was by immunoSEQ multiplex PCR. The sample includes around 48,000 clones, approximately 86% seen only once; the top ten take around a sixth. The specimen sequenced was peripheral blood. The source is a man in his sixties with active or convalescent COVID-19.

The V and J genes are TRBV9 and TRBJ1-3, with D hard to call. Germline assignment: CDR1 SGDLS and CDR2 YYNGEE. The V end lost 2 bases, the J end lost 1 base, and 13 bases lay between the germline ends. The CDR3 is 16 residues long. The CDR3 spells CASSVRFEDSGNTIYF. CDR3 DNA sequence: TGTGCCAGCAGCGTTCGATTCGAGGATTCTGGAAACACCATATATTTT.

The chain links TRBV3-1 (or the pseudogene TRBV3-2) to TRBJ1-4, with TRBD1 matching over 10 bases. With 1 base clipped from V and 6 bases from J, the junction kept 5 bases outside the gene matches. Germline-derived CDR1 and CDR2 are LGHDT and YNNKEL (reference sequence). CDR3 length: 16 residues. The CDR3 here is CASSQAGTGAHEKLFF. The CDR3 nucleotides read TGTGCCAGCAGCCAAGCGGGGACAGGGGCTCATGAAAAACTGTTTTTT.

This chain connects TRBV6-5 to TRBJ1-5, with D hard to call. CDR1 and CDR2 (germline): MNHEY, SVGAGI. Deletions cut 8 bases from V and 3 bases from J, with 11 bases between. CDR3 size: 13 residues. The CDR3 DNA is TGTGCCAGCTCGCAGAATACCAATCAGCCCCAGCATTTT. Encoded protein: CASSQNTNQPQHF.

The genes are TRBV27 and TRBJ1-1; a possible D gene is TRBD1 (5 bases). Germline CDR1 MNHEY, CDR2 SMNVEV (reference sequence). V lost 6 bases to trimming and J lost 2 bases, with 16 bases between them. The CDR3 covers 15 residues. The CDR3 DNA is TGTGCCAGCAGAGTAGAAGCGCAGGGTAACACTGAAGCTTTCTTT. Translation gives CASRVEAQGNTEAFF.

This chain links TRBV7-2 with TRBJ1-5; D not resolved. The germline gives CDR1 SGHTA, CDR2 FQGNSA. Between the trimmed V and J ends, which lost 2 bases and 4 bases, there was a span of 6 bases. The CDR3 totals 13 residues. The CDR3 region is CASSLRVNQPQHF. Written as DNA, the CDR3 is TGTGCCAGCAGCTTACGTGTTAATCAGCCCCAGCATTTT. The entire variable domain, with the rest obtained from reference TRBV7-2 and TRBJ1-5, is as follows: GAGVSQSPSNKVTEKGKDVELRCDPISGHTALYWYRQSLGQGLEFLIYFQGNSAPDKSGLPSDRFSAERTGGSVSTLTIQRTQQEDSAVYLCASSLRVNQPQHFGDGTRLSIL.

This clone was seen a handful of times. The J gene is TRBJ1-3, the V gene TRBV3-1 (or the pseudogene TRBV3-2); D is unresolved. The CDR3 is 14 residues long. Germline V gives CDR1 LGHDT, CDR2 YNNKEL (reference sequence). The V end lost 4 bases, the J end lost 8 bases, and 15 bases lay between the germline ends. The DNA for the CDR3 is TGTGCCAGCAGCCCCCCGGCGGGTTTATACACCATATATTTT. It translates to CASSPPAGLYTIYF.

The chain carries TRBV7-9 and TRBJ2-2, with 7 bases identical to TRBD2. Germline V gene sequence: CDR1 SEHNR, CDR2 FQNEAQ (reference sequence). Unmatched junction bases numbered 11, after V lost 4 bases and J lost 3 bases. CDR3 length equals 17 residues. The CDR3 DNA is TGTGCCAGCAGCTCATCCCAAGCGGGGCGCTACACCGGGGAGCTGTTTTTT. The encoded protein is CASSSSQAGRYTGELFF.

This rearrangement joins TRBV7-8 to TRBJ2-2, with 7 bases lining up with TRBD2. This CDR3 spans 15 amino acids. V trimming: 5 bases; J trimming: 0 bases; junction bases outside the gene matches: 3. Germline values: CDR1 SGHVS, CDR2 FQNEAQ. The CDR3 coding sequence is TGTGCCAGCAGCGCTCGGGGGGCGAACACCGGGGAGCTGTTTTTT. This codes for CASSARGANTGELFF.

This chain connects TRBV5-1 to TRBJ2-2; 9 bases are shared with TRBD1. Trimming removed 2 bases from V and 6 bases from J; junction bases left unmatched: 5. Germline values: CDR1 SGHRS, CDR2 YFSETQ. The CDR3 runs to 15 residues. This CDR3 reads CASSFQGQGSGELFF. As DNA, the CDR3 is TGCGCCAGCAGCTTTCAGGGACAGGGTTCCGGGGAGCTGTTTTTT.

V and J are TRBV9 and TRBJ1-4; D gene uncertain. Germline V gene lookup returns CDR1 SGDLS and CDR2 YYNGEE. The CDR3 covers 16 residues. V gave up 1 base and J gave up 7 bases, with 17 bases separating them. In nucleotides, the CDR3 is TGTGCCAGCAGCGTACAGGTCGGGGTTGATGGTGAAAAACTGTTTTTT. Translated: CASSVQVGVDGEKLFF. Full variable domain (missing parts from reference TRBV9 and TRBJ1-4): DSGVTQTPKHLITATGQRVTLRCSPRSGDLSVYWYQQSLDQGLQFLIQYYNGEERAKGNILERFSAQQFPDLHSELNLSSLELGDSALYFCASSVQVGVDGEKLFFGSGTQLSVL.

This chain joins TRBV10-3 and TRBJ2-5; D ambiguous. CDR1 and CDR2 from the germline V gene are ENHRY and SYGVKD. Trimming removed 7 bases from V and 2 bases from J, with 14 bases in between. The CDR3 contains 14 residues. CDR3 residues: CAINNGPSQETQYF. The CDR3, as DNA: TGTGCCATCAATAATGGTCCTAGTCAAGAGACCCAGTACTTC.

This clone was observed a few times. The chain couples TRBV5-1 to TRBJ1-3; TRBD1 matches at 7 bases. V shed 0 bases, J shed 3 bases, and the junction held 6 bases outside the gene matches. This CDR3 comprises 16 residues. CDR1 and CDR2 (germline): SGHRS, YFSETQ. The CDR3 nucleotides read TGCGCCAGCAGCTTGGAGACAGGGCGAAGTGGAAACACCATATATTTT. As protein: CASSLETGRSGNTIYF.

V and J are TRBV11-3 and TRBJ2-2, with TRBD2 identical over 11 bases. The CDR3 extends over 19 amino acids. CDR1 and CDR2 (germline): SGHNT, YENEEA. Losses at the gene ends were 0 bases for V and 7 bases for J; bases not matched to a gene: 13. CDR3 sequence: CASSLDRGVAGGTGGELFF. In DNA, the CDR3 is TGTGCCAGCAGCTTAGATCGTGGAGTAGCGGGGGGGACCGGCGGGGAGCTGTTTTTT.

This sequence joins TRBV27 and TRBJ1-4; unclear D gene. This CDR3 region has 12 residues. V was shortened by 0 bases and J by 10 bases, with 6 bases between the two germline ends. The germline CDR1 and CDR2 sequences are MNHEY and SMNVEV (reference sequence). For the CDR3, the DNA is TGTGCCAGCAGTTTATCTTTCGGAAAACTGTTTTTT. Amino acids: CASSLSFGKLFF.

This sequence joins TRBV19 and TRBJ2-5, with D perhaps TRBD2 (6 bases). V was cut by 5 bases and J by 5 bases, with 18 bases left in between. The germline CDR1 and CDR2 sequences are LNHDA and SQIVND (reference sequence). This CDR3 is built from 15 residues. Here the CDR3 reads CASSRAGIGAETQYF. In DNA, the CDR3 is TGTGCCAGTAGTCGCGCGGGAATAGGGGCGGAGACCCAGTACTTC.

The chain carries TRBV5-4 and TRBJ1-2, with a weak D call TRBD1 (6 bases). The CDR3 totals 14 residues. V dropped 2 bases and J dropped 7 bases, with 15 bases sitting between them. CDR1 is SGHNT, CDR2 YYREEE, per germline (reference sequence). The CDR3 DNA is TGTGCCAGCAGCTTCGAACCAACAGGGTTTGGCTACACCTTC. Translation: CASSFEPTGFGYTF.

The chain has TRBV20-1 and TRBJ1-5, with D maybe TRBD1 (5 bases). This CDR3 is built from 11 residues. The V gene's germline CDR1 is DFQATT and CDR2 SNEGSKA (reference sequence). V lost 3 bases and J lost 11, with 11 bases in between. CDR3 protein: CSARWGESQHF. The CDR3 bases are TGCAGTGCTAGGTGGGGGGAGTCCCAGCATTTT.

The chain couples TRBV11-3 to TRBJ2-5; TRBD2 aligns across 7 bases. The V gene end was trimmed by 4 bases and the J gene end by 0 bases; junction bases not matched to a gene: 2. Looked up from germline, CDR1 is SGHNT and CDR2 is YENEEA. The CDR3 sequence is 14 residues long. CDR3 sequence reads: CASSSGTNQETQYF. Here the CDR3 DNA reads TGTGCCAGCAGCTCCGGGACTAACCAAGAGACCCAGTACTTC. Using reference TRBV11-3 and TRBJ2-5 for the parts outside the CDR3, the full variable domain is EAGVVQSPRYKIIEKKQPVAFWCNPISGHNTLYWYLQNLGQGPELLIRYENEEAVDDSQLPKDRFSAERLKGVDSTLKIQPAELGDSAVYLCASSSGTNQETQYFGPGTRLLVL.

The chain combines TRBV6-5 with TRBJ2-3; D perhaps matches TRBD1 (6 bases). The CDR3 totals 15 residues. Germline V gene lookup returns CDR1 MNHEY and CDR2 SVGAGI. V was pared by 6 bases and J by 1 base, with 14 bases between. CDR3 DNA: TGTGCCAGCAGCCAAGGACAGACCCGCACAGATACGCAGTATTTT. Protein: CASSQGQTRTDTQYF.

This clone was recorded a few times. The chain couples TRBV5-1 to TRBJ2-5, with D possibly matching TRBD1 (6 bases). This CDR3 has 14 amino acids. Germline CDR1 reads SGHRS; CDR2 reads YFSETQ. Trimming shortened V by 0 bases and J by 4 bases, and 10 bases separated the two germline ends. CDR3 amino acids: CASSLEGRGETQYF. In nucleotides, the CDR3 is TGCGCCAGCAGCTTGGAGGGCAGGGGAGAGACCCAGTACTTC.